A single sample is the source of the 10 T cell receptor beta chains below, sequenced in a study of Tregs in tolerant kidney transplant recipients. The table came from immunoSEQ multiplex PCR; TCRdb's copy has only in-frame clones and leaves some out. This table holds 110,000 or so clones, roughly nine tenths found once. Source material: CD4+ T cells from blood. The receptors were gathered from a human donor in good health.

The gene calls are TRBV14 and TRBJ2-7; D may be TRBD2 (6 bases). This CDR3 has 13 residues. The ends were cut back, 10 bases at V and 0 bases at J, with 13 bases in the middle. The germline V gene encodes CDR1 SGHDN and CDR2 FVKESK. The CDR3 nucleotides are TGTGCCACTAGCGAGGGGCCCTCCTACGAGCAGTACTTC. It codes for CATSEGPSYEQYF. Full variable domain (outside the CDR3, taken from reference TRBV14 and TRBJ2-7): EAGVTQFPSHSVIEKGQTVTLRCDPISGHDNLYWYRRVMGKEIKFLLHFVKESKQDESGMPNNRFLAERTGGTYSTLKVQPAELEDSGVYFCATSEGPSYEQYFGPGTRLTVT.

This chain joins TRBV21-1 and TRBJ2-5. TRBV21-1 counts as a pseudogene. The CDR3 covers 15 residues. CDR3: CASSRDGNSKETQYF. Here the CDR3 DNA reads TGTGCCAGCAGCAGGGACGGCAACTCCAAAGAGACCCAGTACTTC.

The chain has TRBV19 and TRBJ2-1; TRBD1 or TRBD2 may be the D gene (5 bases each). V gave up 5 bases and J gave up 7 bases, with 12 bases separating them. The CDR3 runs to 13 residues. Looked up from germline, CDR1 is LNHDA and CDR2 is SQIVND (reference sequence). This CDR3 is CASSRDPSNEQFF. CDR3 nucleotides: TGTGCCAGTAGTCGGGACCCCTCAAATGAGCAGTTCTTC. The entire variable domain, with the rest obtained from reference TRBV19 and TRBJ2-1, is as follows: DGGITQSPKYLFRKEGQNVTLSCEQNLNHDAMYWYRQDPGQGLRLIYYSQIVNDFQKGDIAEGYSVSREKKESFPLTVTSAQKNPTAFYLCASSRDPSNEQFFGPGTRLTVL.

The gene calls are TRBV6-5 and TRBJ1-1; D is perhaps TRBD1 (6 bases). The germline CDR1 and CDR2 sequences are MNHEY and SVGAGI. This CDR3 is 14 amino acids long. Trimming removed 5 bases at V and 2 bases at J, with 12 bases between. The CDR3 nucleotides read TGTGCCAGCAGTGAGGACAGAAGAAACACTGAAGCTTTCTTT. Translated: CASSEDRRNTEAFF.

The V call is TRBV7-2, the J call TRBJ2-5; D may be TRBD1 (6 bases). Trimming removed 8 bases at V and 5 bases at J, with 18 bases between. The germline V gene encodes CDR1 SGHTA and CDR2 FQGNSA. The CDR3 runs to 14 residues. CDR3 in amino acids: CASLLEQGFETQYF. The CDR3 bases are TGTGCCAGCCTGCTGGAACAGGGATTTGAGACCCAGTACTTC.

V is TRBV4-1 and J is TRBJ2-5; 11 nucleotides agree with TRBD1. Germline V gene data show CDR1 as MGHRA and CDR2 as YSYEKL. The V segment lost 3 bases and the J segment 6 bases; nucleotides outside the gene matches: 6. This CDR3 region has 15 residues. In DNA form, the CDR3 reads TGCGCCAGCAGCCACCCGGGACAGGGGGGCAAGACCCAGTACTTC. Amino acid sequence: CASSHPGQGGKTQYF.

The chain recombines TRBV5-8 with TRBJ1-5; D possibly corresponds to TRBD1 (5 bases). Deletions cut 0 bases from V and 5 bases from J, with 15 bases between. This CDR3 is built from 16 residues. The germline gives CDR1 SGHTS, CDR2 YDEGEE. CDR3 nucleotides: TGTGCCAGCAGCTTGGGGGCAGGGAACGGGGATCAGCCCCAGCATTTT. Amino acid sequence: CASSLGAGNGDQPQHF.

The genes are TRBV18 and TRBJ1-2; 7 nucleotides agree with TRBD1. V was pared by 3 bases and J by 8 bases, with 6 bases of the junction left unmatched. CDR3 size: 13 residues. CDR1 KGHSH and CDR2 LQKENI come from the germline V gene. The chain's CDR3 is CASSPEGALGYTF. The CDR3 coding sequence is TGTGCCAGCTCACCCGAGGGGGCGCTAGGCTACACCTTC.

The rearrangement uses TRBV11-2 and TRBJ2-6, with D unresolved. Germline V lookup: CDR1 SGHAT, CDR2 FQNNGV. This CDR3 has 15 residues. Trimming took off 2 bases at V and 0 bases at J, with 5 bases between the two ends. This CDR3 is CASSLRSSGANVLTF. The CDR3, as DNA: TGTGCCAGCAGCTTAAGATCCTCTGGGGCCAACGTCCTGACTTTC.

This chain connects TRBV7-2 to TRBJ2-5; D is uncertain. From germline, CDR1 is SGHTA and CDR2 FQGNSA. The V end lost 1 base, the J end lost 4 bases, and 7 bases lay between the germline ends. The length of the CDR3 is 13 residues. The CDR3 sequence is CASSLVLPETQYF. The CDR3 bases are TGTGCCAGCAGCTTAGTTCTCCCAGAGACCCAGTACTTC. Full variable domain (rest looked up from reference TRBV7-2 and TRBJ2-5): GAGVSQSPSNKVTEKGKDVELRCDPISGHTALYWYRQSLGQGLEFLIYFQGNSAPDKSGLPSDRFSAERTGGSVSTLTIQRTQQEDSAVYLCASSLVLPETQYFGPGTRLLVL.